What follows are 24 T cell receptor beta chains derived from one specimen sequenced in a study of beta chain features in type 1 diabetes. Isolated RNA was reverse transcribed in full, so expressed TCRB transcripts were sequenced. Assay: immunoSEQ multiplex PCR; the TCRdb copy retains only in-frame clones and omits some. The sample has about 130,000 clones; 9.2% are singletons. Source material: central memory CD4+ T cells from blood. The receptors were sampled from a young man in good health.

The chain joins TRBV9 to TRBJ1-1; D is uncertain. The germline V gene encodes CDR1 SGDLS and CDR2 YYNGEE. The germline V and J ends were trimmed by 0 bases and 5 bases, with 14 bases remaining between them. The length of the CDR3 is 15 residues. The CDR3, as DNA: TGTGCCAGCAGCGTAGGGTCCCGAAGAGGGACTGAAGCTTTCTTT. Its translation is CASSVGSRRGTEAFF.

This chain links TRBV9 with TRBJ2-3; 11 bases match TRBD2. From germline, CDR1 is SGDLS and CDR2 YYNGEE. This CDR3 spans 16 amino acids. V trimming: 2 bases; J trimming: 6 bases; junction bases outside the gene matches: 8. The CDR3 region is CASSVSGTSGPDTQYF. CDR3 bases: TGTGCCAGCAGCGTCTCCGGGACTAGCGGTCCCGATACGCAGTATTTT.

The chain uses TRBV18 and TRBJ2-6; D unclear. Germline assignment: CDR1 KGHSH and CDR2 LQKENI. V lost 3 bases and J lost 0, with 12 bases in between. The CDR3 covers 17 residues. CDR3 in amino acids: CASSPLIASSGANVLTF. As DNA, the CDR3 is TGTGCCAGCTCACCCCTTATAGCTTCCTCTGGGGCCAACGTCCTGACTTTC.

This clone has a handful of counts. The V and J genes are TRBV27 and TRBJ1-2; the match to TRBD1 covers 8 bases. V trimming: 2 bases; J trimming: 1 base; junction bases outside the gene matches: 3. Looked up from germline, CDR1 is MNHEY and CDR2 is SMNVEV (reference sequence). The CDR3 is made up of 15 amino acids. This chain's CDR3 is CASSLAGQDNYGYTF. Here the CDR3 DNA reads TGTGCCAGCAGTTTAGCGGGACAGGATAACTATGGCTACACCTTC.

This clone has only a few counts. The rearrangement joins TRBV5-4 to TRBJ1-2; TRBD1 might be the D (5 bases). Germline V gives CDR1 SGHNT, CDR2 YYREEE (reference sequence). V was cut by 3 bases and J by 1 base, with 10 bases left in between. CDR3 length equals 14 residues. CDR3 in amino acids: CASSSPGRNYGYTF. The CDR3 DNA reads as TGTGCCAGCAGCTCACCAGGGCGTAACTATGGCTACACCTTC.

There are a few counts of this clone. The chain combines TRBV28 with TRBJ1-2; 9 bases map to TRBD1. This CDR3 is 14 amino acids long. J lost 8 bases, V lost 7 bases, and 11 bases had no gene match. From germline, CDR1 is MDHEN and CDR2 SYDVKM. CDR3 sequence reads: CASKLWTGEGGYTF. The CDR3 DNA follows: TGTGCCAGCAAGTTGTGGACAGGGGAGGGCGGCTACACCTTC.

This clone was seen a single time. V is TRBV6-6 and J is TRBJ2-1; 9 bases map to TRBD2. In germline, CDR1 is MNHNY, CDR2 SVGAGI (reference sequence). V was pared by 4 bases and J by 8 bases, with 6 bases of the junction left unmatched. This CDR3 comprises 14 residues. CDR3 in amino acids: CASSLASGEDEQFF. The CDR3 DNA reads TGTGCCAGCAGTTTGGCTAGCGGGGAGGATGAGCAGTTCTTC.

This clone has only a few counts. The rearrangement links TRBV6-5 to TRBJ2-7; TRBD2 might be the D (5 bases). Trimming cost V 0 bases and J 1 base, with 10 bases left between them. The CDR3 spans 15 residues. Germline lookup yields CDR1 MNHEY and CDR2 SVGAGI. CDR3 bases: TGTGCCAGCAGTTACTCGCGGGTTTCATCCTACGAGCAGTACTTC. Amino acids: CASSYSRVSSYEQYF.

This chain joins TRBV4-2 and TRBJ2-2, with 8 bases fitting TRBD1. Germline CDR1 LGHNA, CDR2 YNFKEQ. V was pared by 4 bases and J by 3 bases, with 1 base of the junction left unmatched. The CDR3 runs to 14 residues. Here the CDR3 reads CASSPGQDTGELFF. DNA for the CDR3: TGTGCCAGCAGCCCGGGACAGGACACCGGGGAGCTGTTTTTT.

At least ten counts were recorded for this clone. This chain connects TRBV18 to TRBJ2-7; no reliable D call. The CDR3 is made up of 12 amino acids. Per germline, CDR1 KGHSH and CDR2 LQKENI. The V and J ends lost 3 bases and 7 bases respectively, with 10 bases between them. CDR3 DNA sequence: TGTGCCAGCTCACCCTCCATCCGGGAGCAGTACTTC. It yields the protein CASSPSIREQYF.

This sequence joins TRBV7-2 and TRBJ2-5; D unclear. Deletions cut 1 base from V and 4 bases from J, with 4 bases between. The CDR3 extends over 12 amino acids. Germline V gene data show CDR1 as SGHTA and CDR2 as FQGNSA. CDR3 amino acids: CASSLGLETQYF. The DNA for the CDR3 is TGTGCCAGCAGCTTAGGTCTAGAGACCCAGTACTTC.

CDR3 coding DNA: TGTGCCAGCAGTTGGCAGGCGAGTGGTAATCAGCCCCAGCATTTT. It encodes CASSWQASGNQPQHF. This chain connects TRBV27 to TRBJ1-5; D is ambiguous. With 4 bases removed from V and 4 bases from J, the gap between germline ends came to 14 bases. The germline CDR1 and CDR2 sequences are MNHEY and SMNVEV (reference sequence). The CDR3 contains 15 residues.

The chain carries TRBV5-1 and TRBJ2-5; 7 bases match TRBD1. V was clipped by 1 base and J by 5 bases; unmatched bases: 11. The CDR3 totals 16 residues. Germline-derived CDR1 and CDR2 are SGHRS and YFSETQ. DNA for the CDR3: TGCGCCAGCAGCTTGACATCACAGGGGCTCACGGAGACCCAGTACTTC. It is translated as CASSLTSQGLTETQYF.

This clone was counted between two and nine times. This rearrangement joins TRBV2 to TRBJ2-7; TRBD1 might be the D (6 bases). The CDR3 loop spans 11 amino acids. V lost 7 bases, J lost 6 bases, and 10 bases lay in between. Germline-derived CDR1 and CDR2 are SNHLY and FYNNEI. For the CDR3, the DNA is TGTGCCAGCACCGGACAGATCGAGCAGTACTTC. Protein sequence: CASTGQIEQYF.

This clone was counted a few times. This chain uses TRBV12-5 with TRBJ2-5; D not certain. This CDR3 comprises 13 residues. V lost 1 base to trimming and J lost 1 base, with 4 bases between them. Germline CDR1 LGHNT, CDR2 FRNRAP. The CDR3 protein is CASGLGRQETQYF. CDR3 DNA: TGTGCTAGTGGTTTGGGTCGCCAAGAGACCCAGTACTTC.

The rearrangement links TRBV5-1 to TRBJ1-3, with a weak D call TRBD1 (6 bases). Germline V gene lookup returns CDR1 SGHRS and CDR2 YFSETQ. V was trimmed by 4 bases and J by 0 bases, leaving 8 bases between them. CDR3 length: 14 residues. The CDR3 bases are TGCGCCAGCAGCATGGACAGCTCTGGAAACACCATATATTTT. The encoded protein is CASSMDSSGNTIYF. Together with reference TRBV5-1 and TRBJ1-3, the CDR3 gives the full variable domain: KAGVTQTPRYLIKTRGQQVTLSCSPISGHRSVSWYQQTPGQGLQFLFEYFSETQRNKGNFPGRFSGRQFSNSRSEMNVSTLELGDSALYLCASSMDSSGNTIYFGEGSWLTVV.

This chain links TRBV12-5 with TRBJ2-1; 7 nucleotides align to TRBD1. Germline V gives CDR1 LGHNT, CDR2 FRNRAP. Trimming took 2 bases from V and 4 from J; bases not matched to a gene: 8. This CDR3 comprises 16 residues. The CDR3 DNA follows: TGTGCTAGTGGTTTGACATCGACAGGGAGATACAATGAGCAGTTCTTC. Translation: CASGLTSTGRYNEQFF.

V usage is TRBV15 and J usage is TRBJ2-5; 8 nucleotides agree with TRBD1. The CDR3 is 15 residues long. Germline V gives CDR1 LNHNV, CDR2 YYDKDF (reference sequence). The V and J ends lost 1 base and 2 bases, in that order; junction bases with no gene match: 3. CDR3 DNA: TGTGCCACCAGCAGAGTCGGACAGGGACAAGAGACCCAGTACTTC. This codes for CATSRVGQGQETQYF. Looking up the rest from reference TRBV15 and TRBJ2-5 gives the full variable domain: DAMVIQNPRYQVTQFGKPVTLSCSQTLNHNVMYWYQQKSSQAPKLLFHYYDKDFNNEADTPDNFQSRRPNTSFCFLDIRSPGLGDTAMYLCATSRVGQGQETQYFGPGTRLLVL.

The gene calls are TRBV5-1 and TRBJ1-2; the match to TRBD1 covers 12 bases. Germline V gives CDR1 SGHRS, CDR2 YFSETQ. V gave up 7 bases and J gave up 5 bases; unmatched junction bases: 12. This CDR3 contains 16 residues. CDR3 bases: TGCGCCAGCCGCAGGTCCGGGACAGGGGGCGAATATGGCTACACCTTC. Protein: CASRRSGTGGEYGYTF. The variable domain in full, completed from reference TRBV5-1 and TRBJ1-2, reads KAGVTQTPRYLIKTRGQQVTLSCSPISGHRSVSWYQQTPGQGLQFLFEYFSETQRNKGNFPGRFSGRQFSNSRSEMNVSTLELGDSALYLCASRRSGTGGEYGYTFGSGTRLTVV.

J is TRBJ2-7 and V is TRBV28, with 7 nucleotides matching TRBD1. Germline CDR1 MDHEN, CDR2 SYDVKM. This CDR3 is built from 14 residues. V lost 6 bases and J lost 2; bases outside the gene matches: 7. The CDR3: CASRRQGPTYEQYF. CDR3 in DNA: TGTGCCAGCAGAAGACAGGGTCCCACCTACGAGCAGTACTTC.

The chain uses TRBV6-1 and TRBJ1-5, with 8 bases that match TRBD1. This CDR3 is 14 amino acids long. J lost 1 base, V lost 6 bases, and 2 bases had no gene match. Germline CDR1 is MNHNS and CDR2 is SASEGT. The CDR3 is CASSRQGSNQPQHF. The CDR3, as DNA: TGTGCCAGCAGCCGACAGGGGAGCAATCAGCCCCAGCATTTT.

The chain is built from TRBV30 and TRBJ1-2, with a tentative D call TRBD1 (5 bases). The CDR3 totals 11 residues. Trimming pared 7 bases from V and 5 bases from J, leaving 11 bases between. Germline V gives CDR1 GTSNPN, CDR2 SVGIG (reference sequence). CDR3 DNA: TGTGCCTCCAGGGTTTTTTATGGCTACACCTTC. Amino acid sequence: CASRVFYGYTF.

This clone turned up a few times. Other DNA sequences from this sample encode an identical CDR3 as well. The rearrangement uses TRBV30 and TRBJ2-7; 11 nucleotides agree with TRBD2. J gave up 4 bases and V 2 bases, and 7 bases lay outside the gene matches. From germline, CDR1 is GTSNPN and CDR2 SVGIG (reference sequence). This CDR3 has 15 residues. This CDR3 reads CAWSRLAGGTYEQYF. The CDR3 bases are TGTGCCTGGAGTCGGCTAGCGGGGGGCACGTACGAGCAGTACTTC.

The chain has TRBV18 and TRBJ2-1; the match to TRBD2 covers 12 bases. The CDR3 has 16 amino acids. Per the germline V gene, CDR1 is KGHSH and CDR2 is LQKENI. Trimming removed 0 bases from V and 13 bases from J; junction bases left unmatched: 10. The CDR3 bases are TGTGCCAGCTCACCACCCGGGCTAGCGGGGGGGGCAGCACAGTTCTTC. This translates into CASSPPGLAGGAAQFF. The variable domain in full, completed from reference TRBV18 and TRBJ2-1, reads NAGVMQNPRHLVRRRGQEARLRCSPMKGHSHVYWYRQLPEEGLKFMVYLQKENIIDESGMPKERFSAEFPKEGPSILRIQQVVRGDSAAYFCASSPPGLAGGAAQFFGPGTRLTVL.